This TCR beta chain was documented in a study of blood T cell repertoires in COVID-19. Sequenced by immunoSEQ multiplex PCR; TCRdb stores in-frame clones only, minus some. This table has about 42,000 clones, about 91% appearing once. The CDR3 is made up of 15 amino acids. The ends lost 0 bases at V and 6 bases at J; junction bases unmatched: 2. Germline CDR1 SGDLS, CDR2 YYNGEE. The J gene is TRBJ2-3, the V gene TRBV9; 12 nucleotides line up with TRBD2. This receptor was obtained from a human donor in a cohort sampled during active COVID-19. The sequenced material came from peripheral blood. The CDR3, as DNA: TGTGCCAGCAGCGTAGGTACTAGCGGGGGGGATACGCAGTATTTT. Its translation is CASSVGTSGGDTQYF.